This T cell receptor beta chain emerged from a study of OX40 agonist ivuxolimab in advanced cancers. Study-level results: Expanded clones were, on average, more numerous among CD8+ T cells than CD4+.

Sequenced by immunoSEQ multiplex PCR; TCRdb stores in-frame clones only, minus some. The data hold about 48,000 clones, with around 79% observed a single time. Autoimmune disease history or systemic immunosuppression was exclusionary. Blood sampling took place at baseline, cycle 4 day 1, and cycle 7 day 1. CDR3 length equals 12 residues. Germline lookup yields CDR1 GTSNPN and CDR2 SVGIG (reference sequence). Trimming took 3 bases from V and 0 from J, leaving 5 bases between them. Notes on this clone: Antigen: not known.

The TCR was taken from an adult with an advanced solid tumor such as melanoma, head and neck, liver or kidney cancer. The chain is built from TRBV30 and TRBJ2-5; D is undetermined. Sample: CD4+ or CD8+ T cells sorted from blood, taken in a trial of the OX40 agonist ivuxolimab. CDR3 nucleotides: TGTGCCTGGAGAAAGAACCAAGAGACCCAGTACTTC. The encoded protein is CAWRKNQETQYF.